This is a list of T cell receptor beta chains from one sample in a study of blood T cell repertoires in COVID-19. Measured with immunoSEQ multiplex PCR; TCRdb has only the in-frame clones, and not every one. The table records under 200,000 clones, around 82% of them present only once. Sequencing input: peripheral blood. Receptors were obtained from a human donor with acute or convalescent COVID-19. The donor label of this sample is uncertain. The CDR3 runs from the conserved cysteine through the conserved F or W. A D gene is named only where the DNA matches it firmly. Clone size, where shown, is once, few, many, or a class for clones that have expanded.

V gene,clone size,D gene,J gene,CDR3 DNA,CDR3 protein
TRBV6-5,.,TRBD1,TRBJ1-2,TGTGCCAGCAGTTCCACAGGGGTATGGAATGGCTACACCTTC,CASSSTGVWNGYTF
TRBV2,.,TRBD1,TRBJ1-2,TGTGCCAGCAGTCAACAGGACAGGGCGAACTATGGCTACACCTTC,CASSQQDRANYGYTF
TRBV4-1,.,.,TRBJ2-3,TGCGCCAGCAGCCAAGGGTGGACTGTCCCTCTAGGTACGCAGTATTTT,CASSQGWTVPLGTQYF
TRBV18,.,.,TRBJ1-2,TGTGCCAGCTCATCCCCGACAGTCCCAGAGGGCTACACCTTC,CASSSPTVPEGYTF
TRBV28,.,.,TRBJ1-2,TGTGCCAGCAGTTTAATAGGAACAGTAGGGGGTGGCTACACCTTC,CASSLIGTVGGGYTF
TRBV30,.,.,TRBJ1-1,TGTGCCTGGAGACAGGCGAACACTGAAGCTTTCTTT,CAWRQANTEAFF
TRBV28,.,TRBD1,TRBJ2-2,TGTGCCAGCAAGGGGACAGCCACCGGGGAGCTGTTTTTT,CASKGTATGELFF
TRBV6-5,.,TRBD1,TRBJ1-2,TGTGCCACCAGGAAGGACAGGACGAATTATGGCTACACCTTC,CATRKDRTNYGYTF
TRBV5-4,once,.,TRBJ1-2,TGTGCCAGCAGCTCAGAAGCTAACTATGGCTACACCTTC,CASSSEANYGYTF
TRBV2,.,TRBD1,TRBJ1-2,TGTGCCAGCAGCGGACAGGGGAGTAACTATGGCTACACCTTC,CASSGQGSNYGYTF
TRBV19,few,TRBD1,TRBJ2-1,TGTGCCAGTAACCCGGGGACAGGGAGGAATGAGCAGTTCTTC,CASNPGTGRNEQFF
TRBV2,.,TRBD2,TRBJ2-7,TGTGCCAGCAGGGACGCGGGGGTTGGGAACGAGCAGTACTTC,CASRDAGVGNEQYF
TRBV18,.,.,TRBJ2-7,TGTGCCAGCTCACCACAGCAGGGAACCTACGAGCAGTACTTC,CASSPQQGTYEQYF
TRBV30,few,.,TRBJ1-2,TGTGCCTGGAGGCCGTCGGGTAGCTATGGCTACACCTTC,CAWRPSGSYGYTF
TRBV19,.,TRBD1,TRBJ1-2,TGTGCCAGTAGACCCGGACAGGACTACTATGGCTACACCTTC,CASRPGQDYYGYTF
TRBV2,.,TRBD1,TRBJ1-6,TGTGCCAGTCGACTCAGGGGGAATTCACCCCTCCACTTT,CASRLRGNSPLHF
TRBV11-2,.,TRBD2,TRBJ2-7,TGTGCCAGCAGACCCCTCCGACTAGCCCGTCTCGGCGAGCAGTACTTC,CASRPLRLARLGEQYF
TRBV7-9,.,TRBD1,TRBJ1-5,TGTGCCAGCAGCGCCGGGACAGTCAATCAGCCCCAGCATTTT,CASSAGTVNQPQHF
TRBV5-1,.,.,TRBJ2-5,TGCGCCAGCAGCTCTAGTGGCGAGACCCAGTACTTC,CASSSSGETQYF
TRBV23-1,few,TRBD1,TRBJ1-2,TGCGCCAGCAGTCCCCGCGGACAGGGGGATGGCTACACCTTC,CASSPRGQGDGYTF
TRBV7-2,once,TRBD1,TRBJ2-7,TGTGCCAGCAGCTTGGGACAGGGGGTCCACGAGCAGTACTTC,CASSLGQGVHEQYF
TRBV11-2,.,.,TRBJ2-7,TGTGCCAGCAGGCGGATTACGGGACAATCCTACGAGCAGTACTTC,CASRRITGQSYEQYF
TRBV2,.,TRBD1,TRBJ1-1,TGTGCCAGCAGTGGGGCGACAGGGCTCACTGAAGCTTTCTTT,CASSGATGLTEAFF
TRBV30,.,.,TRBJ2-5,TGTGCCTGGAGTGTATTCCCCCCCGGGCAGGGGGAGACCCAGTACTTC,CAWSVFPPGQGETQYF
TRBV10-3,.,.,TRBJ1-5,TGTGCCACCAAACCGGGAACTGCGGGGTCCAATCAGCCCCAGCATTTT,CATKPGTAGSNQPQHF
TRBV29-1,.,.,TRBJ1-1,TGCAGCGGGGAAGGGAGTAGTGAAGCTTTCTTT,CSGEGSSEAFF
TRBV6-6,.,.,TRBJ1-2,TGTGCCAGCAGCTCCCCAGGACTTAGGGATGGCTACACCTTC,CASSSPGLRDGYTF
TRBV7-8,.,TRBD2,TRBJ2-1,TGTGCCAGCAGCTCCCGGGCGGTAGCGGGAGGCGGGTACAATGAGCAGTTCTTC,CASSSRAVAGGGYNEQFF
TRBV28,.,TRBD1,TRBJ1-5,TGTGCCAGCAGCCGCGGGGTACAGGGGAATCAGCCCCAGCATTTT,CASSRGVQGNQPQHF
TRBV5-1,.,.,TRBJ2-7,TGCGCCAGCAGGATACGGGACACGGACGAGCAGTACTTC,CASRIRDTDEQYF
TRBV7-9,.,TRBD1,TRBJ1-4,TGTGCCAGCAGCTTGCCCCCACAGGGGGGGGACGAAAAACTGTTTTTT,CASSLPPQGGDEKLFF
TRBV3-1/TRBV3-2,.,TRBD2,TRBJ2-1,TGTGCCAGCAGCGCGGGCGGGGGGGCCGTAAATGAGCAGTTCTTC,CASSAGGGAVNEQFF
TRBV25-1,once,TRBD1,TRBJ1-2,TGTGCCAGCAGTGAGTGGGGACAGGTAGACTATGGCTACACCTTC,CASSEWGQVDYGYTF
TRBV2,.,.,TRBJ2-6,TGTGCCAGCAGTCCAAATTTCTCTGGGGCCAACGTCCTGACTTTC,CASSPNFSGANVLTF
TRBV10-3,.,TRBD1,TRBJ1-2,TGTGCCATCAGCGCAGGGGGGCCTAACTATGGCTACACCTTC,CAISAGGPNYGYTF
TRBV3-1/TRBV3-2,.,TRBD1,TRBJ2-7,TGTGCCAGCAGCCTAACCACAGGGGCGTCTCGGGACGAGCAGTACTTC,CASSLTTGASRDEQYF
TRBV5-1,.,TRBD1,TRBJ2-1,TGCGCCAGCAGCTTGGACAGGGGGTTCCGGGTAAATGAGCAGTTCTTC,CASSLDRGFRVNEQFF
TRBV29-1,once,TRBD1,TRBJ1-5,TGCAGCGTGGTTGACAGGGTTAATCAGCCCCAGCATTTT,CSVVDRVNQPQHF
TRBV7-8,once,.,TRBJ2-3,TGTGCCAGCAGCTTAGAGCGAGACACAGATACGCAGTATTTT,CASSLERDTDTQYF
TRBV6-6,once,TRBD1,TRBJ2-7,TGTGCCAGCAGTTACCCGGGACAGGGGGACCACGAGCAGTACTTC,CASSYPGQGDHEQYF
TRBV27,once,TRBD2,TRBJ2-1,TGTGCCAGCAGTTCTAGCGGGAAAGGCGTCAATGAGCAGTTCTTC,CASSSSGKGVNEQFF
TRBV19,.,TRBD1,TRBJ1-5,TGTGCCAGTAGTACTAATCGGGACAGGGGGCTATTTAGGGGTTTTGTCCAGCATTTT,CASSTNRDRGLFRGFVQHF
TRBV5-1,.,.,TRBJ1-2,TGCGCCAGCAGCTTGGAAGGAGATACCCAAATTACGTATGGCTACACCTTC,CASSLEGDTQITYGYTF
TRBV28,.,.,TRBJ1-1,TGTGCCAGCAGTTTTACACGGGTCTCTGGAGCTTTCTTT,CASSFTRVSGAFF
TRBV30,.,TRBD2,TRBJ2-1,TGTGCCTGGATGGGTGGACACGGGACTAGCGGGAGACCCGACAATGAGCAGTTCTTC,CAWMGGHGTSGRPDNEQFF